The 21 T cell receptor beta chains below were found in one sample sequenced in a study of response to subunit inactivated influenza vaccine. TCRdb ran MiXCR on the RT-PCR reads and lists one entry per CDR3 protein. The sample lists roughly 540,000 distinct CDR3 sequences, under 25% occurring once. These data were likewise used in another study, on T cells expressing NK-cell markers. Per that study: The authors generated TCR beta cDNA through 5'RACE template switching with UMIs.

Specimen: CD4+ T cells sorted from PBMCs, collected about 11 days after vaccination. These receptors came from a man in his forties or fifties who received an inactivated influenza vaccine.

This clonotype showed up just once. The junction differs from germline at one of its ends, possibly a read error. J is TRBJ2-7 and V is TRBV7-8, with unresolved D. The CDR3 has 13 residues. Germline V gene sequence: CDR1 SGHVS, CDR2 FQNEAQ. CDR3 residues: CASCLGFSYEQYF. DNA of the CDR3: TGTGCCAGCTGCTTAGGGTTCTCCTACGAGCAGTACTTC.

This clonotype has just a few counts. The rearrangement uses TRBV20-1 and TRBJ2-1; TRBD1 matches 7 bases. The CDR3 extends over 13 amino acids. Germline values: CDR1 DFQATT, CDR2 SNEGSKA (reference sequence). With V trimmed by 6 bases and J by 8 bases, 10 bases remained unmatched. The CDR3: CSALDREDHEQFF. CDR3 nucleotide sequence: TGCAGTGCCCTAGACAGGGAAGATCATGAGCAGTTCTTC.

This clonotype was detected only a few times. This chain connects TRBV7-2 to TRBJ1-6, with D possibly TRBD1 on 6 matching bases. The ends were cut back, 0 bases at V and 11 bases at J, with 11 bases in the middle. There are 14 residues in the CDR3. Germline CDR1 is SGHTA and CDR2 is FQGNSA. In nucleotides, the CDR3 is TGTGCCAGCAGCTTAGCGAGGGGGTCAACACCCCTCCACTTT. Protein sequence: CASSLARGSTPLHF.

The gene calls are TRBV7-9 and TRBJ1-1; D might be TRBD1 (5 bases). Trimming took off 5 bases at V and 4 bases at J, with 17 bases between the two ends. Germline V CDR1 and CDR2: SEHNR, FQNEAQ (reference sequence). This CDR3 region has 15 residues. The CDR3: CASSRAPGLVTEAFF. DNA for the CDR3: TGTGCCAGCAGCCGGGCCCCGGGGCTGGTCACTGAAGCTTTCTTT.

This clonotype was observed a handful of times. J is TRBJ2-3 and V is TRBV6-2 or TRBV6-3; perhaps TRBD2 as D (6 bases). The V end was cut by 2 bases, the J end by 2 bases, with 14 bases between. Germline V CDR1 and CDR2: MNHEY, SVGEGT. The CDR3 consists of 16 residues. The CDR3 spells CASSYREREPTDTQYF. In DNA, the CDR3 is TGTGCCAGCAGTTACAGGGAACGGGAGCCCACAGATACGCAGTATTTT.

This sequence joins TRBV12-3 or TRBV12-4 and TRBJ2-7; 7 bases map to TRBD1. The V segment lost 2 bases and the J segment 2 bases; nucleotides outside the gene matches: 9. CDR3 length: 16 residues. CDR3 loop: CASSLRQGVSPYEQYF. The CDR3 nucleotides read TGTGCCAGCAGTTTACGGCAGGGGGTGTCCCCCTACGAGCAGTACTTC.

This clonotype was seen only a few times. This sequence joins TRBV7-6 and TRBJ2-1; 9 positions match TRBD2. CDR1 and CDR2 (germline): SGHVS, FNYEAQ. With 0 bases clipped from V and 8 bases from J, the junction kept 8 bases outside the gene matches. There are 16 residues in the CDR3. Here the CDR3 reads CASSLAGGGARDEQFF. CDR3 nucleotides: TGTGCCAGCAGCTTAGCGGGCGGGGGGGCGCGGGATGAGCAGTTCTTC. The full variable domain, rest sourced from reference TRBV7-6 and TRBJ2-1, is GAGVSQSPRYKVTKRGQDVALRCDPISGHVSLYWYRQALGQGPEFLTYFNYEAQQDKSGLPNDRFSAERPEGSISTLTIQRTEQRDSAMYRCASSLAGGGARDEQFFGPGTRLTVL.

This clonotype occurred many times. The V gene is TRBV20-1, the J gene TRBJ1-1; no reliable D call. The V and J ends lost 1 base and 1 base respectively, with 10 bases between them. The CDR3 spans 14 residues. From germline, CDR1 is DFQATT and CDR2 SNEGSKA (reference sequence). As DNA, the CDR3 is TGCAGTGCTAGAGGCCCGCGGCGGAACACTGAAGCTTTCTTT. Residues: CSARGPRRNTEAFF.

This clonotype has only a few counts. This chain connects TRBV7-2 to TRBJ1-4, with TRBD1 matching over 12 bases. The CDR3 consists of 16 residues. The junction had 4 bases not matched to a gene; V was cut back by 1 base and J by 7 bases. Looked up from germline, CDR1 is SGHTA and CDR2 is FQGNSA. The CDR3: CASSLVGQGASEKLFF. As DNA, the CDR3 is TGTGCCAGCAGCTTAGTGGGACAGGGGGCAAGTGAAAAACTGTTTTTT.

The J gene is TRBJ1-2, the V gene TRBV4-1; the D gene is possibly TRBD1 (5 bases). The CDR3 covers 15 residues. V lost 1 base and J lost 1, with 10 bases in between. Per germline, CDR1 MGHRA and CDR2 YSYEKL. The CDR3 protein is CASSQGQSLNYGYTF. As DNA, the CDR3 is TGCGCCAGCAGCCAAGGACAGAGCCTTAACTATGGCTACACCTTC.

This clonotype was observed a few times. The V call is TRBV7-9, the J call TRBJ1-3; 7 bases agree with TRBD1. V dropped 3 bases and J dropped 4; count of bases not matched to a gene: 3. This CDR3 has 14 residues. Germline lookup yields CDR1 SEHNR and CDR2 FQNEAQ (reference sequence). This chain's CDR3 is CASSFTGAGNTIYF. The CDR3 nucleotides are TGTGCCAGCAGCTTCACAGGGGCAGGAAACACCATATATTTT.

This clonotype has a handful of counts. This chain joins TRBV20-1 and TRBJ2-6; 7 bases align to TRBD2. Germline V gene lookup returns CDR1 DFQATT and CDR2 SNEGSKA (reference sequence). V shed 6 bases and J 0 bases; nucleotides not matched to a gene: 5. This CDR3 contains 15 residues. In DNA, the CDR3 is TGCAGTGCGGGGGAGGGGAACTCTGGGGCCAACGTCCTGACTTTC. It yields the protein CSAGEGNSGANVLTF.

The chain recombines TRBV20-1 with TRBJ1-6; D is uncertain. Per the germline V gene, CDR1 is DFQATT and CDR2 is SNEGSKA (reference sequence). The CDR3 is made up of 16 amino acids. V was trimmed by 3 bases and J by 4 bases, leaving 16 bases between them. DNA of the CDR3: TGCAGTGCTAGTCGCCACAGAAATCAATATAATTCACCCCTCCACTTT. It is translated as CSASRHRNQYNSPLHF.

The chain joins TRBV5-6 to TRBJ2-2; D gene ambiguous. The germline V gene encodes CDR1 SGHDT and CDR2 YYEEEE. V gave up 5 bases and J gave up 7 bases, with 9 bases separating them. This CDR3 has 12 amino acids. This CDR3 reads CASSFAVGELFF. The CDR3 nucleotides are TGTGCCAGCAGTTTCGCTGTCGGGGAGCTGTTTTTT.

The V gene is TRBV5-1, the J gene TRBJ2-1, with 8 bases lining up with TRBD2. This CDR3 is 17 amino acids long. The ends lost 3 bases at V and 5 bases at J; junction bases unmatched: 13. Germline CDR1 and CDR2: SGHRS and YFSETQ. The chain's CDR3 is CASSSDEVAGLNNEQFF. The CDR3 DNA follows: TGCGCCAGCAGCTCGGACGAAGTAGCGGGACTTAACAATGAGCAGTTCTTC. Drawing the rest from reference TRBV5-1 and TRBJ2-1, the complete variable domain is KAGVTQTPRYLIKTRGQQVTLSCSPISGHRSVSWYQQTPGQGLQFLFEYFSETQRNKGNFPGRFSGRQFSNSRSEMNVSTLELGDSALYLCASSSDEVAGLNNEQFFGPGTRLTVL.

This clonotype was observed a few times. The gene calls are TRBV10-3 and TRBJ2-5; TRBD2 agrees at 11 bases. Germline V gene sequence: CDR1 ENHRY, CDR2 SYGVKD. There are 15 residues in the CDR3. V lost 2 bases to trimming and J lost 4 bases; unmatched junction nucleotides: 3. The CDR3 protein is CAISEGLAGGETQYF. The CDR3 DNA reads TGTGCCATCAGTGAGGGACTAGCGGGCGGAGAGACCCAGTACTTC.

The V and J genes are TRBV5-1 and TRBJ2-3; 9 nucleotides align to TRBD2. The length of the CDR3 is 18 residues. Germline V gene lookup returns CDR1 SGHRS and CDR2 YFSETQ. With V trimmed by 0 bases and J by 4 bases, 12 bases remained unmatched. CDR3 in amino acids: CASSLGYSSGTRADTQYF. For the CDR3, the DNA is TGCGCCAGCAGCTTGGGTTACTCTAGCGGGACGCGGGCAGATACGCAGTATTTT.

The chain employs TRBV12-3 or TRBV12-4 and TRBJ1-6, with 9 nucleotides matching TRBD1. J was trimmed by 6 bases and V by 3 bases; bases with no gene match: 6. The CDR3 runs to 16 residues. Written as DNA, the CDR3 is TGTGCCAGCAGTTTCTCCGGGACAGGGACTAATTCACCCCTCCACTTT. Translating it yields CASSFSGTGTNSPLHF.

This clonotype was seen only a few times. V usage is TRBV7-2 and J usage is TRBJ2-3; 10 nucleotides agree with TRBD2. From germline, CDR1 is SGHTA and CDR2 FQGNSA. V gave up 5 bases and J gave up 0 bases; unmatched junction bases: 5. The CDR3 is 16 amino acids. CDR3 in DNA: TGTGCCAGCAGCCGGGAGCGGGGGGGTAGCACAGATACGCAGTATTTT. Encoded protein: CASSRERGGSTDTQYF.

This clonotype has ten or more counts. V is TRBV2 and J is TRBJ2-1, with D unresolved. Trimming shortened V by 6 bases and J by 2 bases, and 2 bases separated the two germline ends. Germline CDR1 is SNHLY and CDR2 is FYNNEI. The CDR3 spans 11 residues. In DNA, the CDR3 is TGTGCCAGCAGCGCCTACAATGAGCAGTTCTTC. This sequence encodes CASSAYNEQFF.

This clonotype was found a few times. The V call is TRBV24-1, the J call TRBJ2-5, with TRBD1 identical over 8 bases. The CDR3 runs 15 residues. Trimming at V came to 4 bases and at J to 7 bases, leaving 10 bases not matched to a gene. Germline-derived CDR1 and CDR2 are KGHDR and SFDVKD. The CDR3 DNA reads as TGTGCCACCAGTGACCCCGGACAGGGTACATCGACCCAGTACTTC. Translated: CATSDPGQGTSTQYF.